This entry lists 29 T cell receptor beta chains sequenced from one sample in a study of blood T cell repertoires in COVID-19. Clones were sequenced by immunoSEQ multiplex PCR, and TCRdb holds only the in-frame ones, with some missing. The table lists approximately 200,000 clones, approximately 87% of them singletons, with over 2% in the top ten. The sequenced sample consisted of peripheral blood. The receptor source for this set is a woman in her 50s with acute or convalescent COVID-19.

The V and J genes are TRBV6-4 and TRBJ1-1, with TRBD1 as a possible D gene (6 bases). Germline lookup yields CDR1 MRHNA and CDR2 SNTAGT. V was trimmed by 6 bases and J by 3 bases, leaving 14 bases between them. The CDR3 has 14 amino acids. The CDR3 DNA reads as TGTGCCAGCAGAGCAGGGGAGTTTGACACTGAAGCTTTCTTT. Amino acid sequence: CASRAGEFDTEAFF.

V is TRBV10-3 and J is TRBJ1-5, with 9 bases aligning to TRBD1. This CDR3 has 17 residues. CDR1 ENHRY and CDR2 SYGVKD come from the germline V gene. Trimming cost V 3 bases and J 4 bases; bases outside gene matches: 10. For the CDR3, the DNA is TGTGCCATCAGTGATGCCGCCGGGACAGGGTTTAATCAGCCCCAGCATTTT. Translating it yields CAISDAAGTGFNQPQHF.

There are many counts of this clone. The same CDR3 also results from other DNA sequences found in this sample. This chain connects TRBV27 to TRBJ2-7; maybe TRBD2 (6 bases). V lost 2 bases to trimming and J lost 0 bases, with 8 bases between them. Per germline, CDR1 MNHEY and CDR2 SMNVEV (reference sequence). There are 14 residues in the CDR3. The CDR3 coding sequence is TGTGCCAGCAGTTTAGTCGGGAGCTCCTACGAGCAGTACTTC. Its protein product is CASSLVGSSYEQYF.

The sample holds a few counts of this clone. J is TRBJ1-6 and V is TRBV5-1, with 7 bases matching TRBD1. Per the germline V gene, CDR1 is SGHRS and CDR2 is YFSETQ. The CDR3 is 15 residues long. V lost 1 base to trimming and J lost 9 bases; unmatched junction nucleotides: 7. CDR3 coding DNA: TGCGCCAGCAGCTTGTACAGGGGCAGTGTTTCACCCCTCCACTTT. Translating gives CASSLYRGSVSPLHF.

V is TRBV11-2 and J is TRBJ2-1; D is uncertain. Trimming left V 5 bases short and J 0 bases short, with 11 bases between. This CDR3 is 15 amino acids long. Germline V gives CDR1 SGHAT, CDR2 FQNNGV. CDR3: CASSISDSSYNEQFF. DNA of the CDR3: TGTGCCAGCAGCATAAGCGATAGCTCCTACAATGAGCAGTTCTTC.

A single count supports this clone. This chain connects TRBV14 to TRBJ2-2, with 10 bases identical to TRBD1. CDR1 and CDR2 from the germline V gene are SGHDN and FVKESK. The CDR3 is made up of 14 amino acids. V lost 6 bases, J lost 7 bases, and 5 bases stayed unmatched. The CDR3 nucleotides are TGTGCCAGCAGTCGACAGGGGGCATTCGGGGAGCTGTTTTTT. As protein: CASSRQGAFGELFF. The full variable domain, with the rest looked up from reference TRBV14 and TRBJ2-2, is EAGVTQFPSHSVIEKGQTVTLRCDPISGHDNLYWYRRVMGKEIKFLLHFVKESKQDESGMPNNRFLAERTGGTYSTLKVQPAELEDSGVYFCASSRQGAFGELFFGEGSRLTVL.

The V and J genes are TRBV30 and TRBJ1-2, with a tentative D call TRBD1 (6 bases). V lost 2 bases to trimming and J lost 8 bases, with 15 bases between them. The V gene's germline CDR1 is GTSNPN and CDR2 SVGIG (reference sequence). The CDR3 is made up of 13 amino acids. For the CDR3, the DNA is TGTGCCTGGAGTTATGGGGGGGCCCGGGGCTACACCTTC. Translated: CAWSYGGARGYTF.

The rearrangement joins TRBV21-1 to TRBJ2-1; the listed D gene, TRBD2, was not tested against the DNA. TRBV21-1 is a pseudogene. CDR3 length equals 17 residues. CDR3 amino acids: CASSKGQRPRSYNEQFF. The DNA for the CDR3 is TGTGCCAGCAGCAAAGGGCAGCGGCCCCGCTCCTACAATGAGCAGTTCTTC.

This clone was picked up a small number of times. The chain joins TRBV7-8 to TRBJ2-2; 12 nucleotides match TRBD2. V shed 5 bases and J 3 bases; nucleotides not matched to a gene: 7. The CDR3 consists of 17 residues. CDR1 and CDR2 from the germline V gene are SGHVS and FQNEAQ. CDR3 protein: CASSIGLAGSYTGELFF. The CDR3 DNA reads TGTGCCAGCAGCATCGGACTAGCGGGGTCGTACACCGGGGAGCTGTTTTTT. Full variable domain (remainder filled in from reference TRBV7-8 and TRBJ2-2): GAGVSQSPRYKVAKRGQDVALRCDPISGHVSLFWYQQALGQGPEFLTYFQNEAQLDKSGLPSDRFFAERPEGSVSTLKIQRTQQEDSAVYLCASSIGLAGSYTGELFFGEGSRLTVL.

This chain joins TRBV10-3 and TRBJ2-3; 7 nucleotides line up with TRBD2. The CDR3 covers 13 residues. The germline gives CDR1 ENHRY, CDR2 SYGVKD. J lost 6 bases, V lost 4 bases, and 4 bases had no gene match. CDR3 bases: TGTGCCATCAGTGGGGGGGGGACCGATACGCAGTATTTT. Residues: CAISGGGTDTQYF.

The chain employs TRBV11-3 and TRBJ1-3; D is ambiguous. Germline V gene sequence: CDR1 SGHNT, CDR2 YENEEA. Trimming cost V 0 bases and J 4 bases, with 10 bases left between them. This CDR3 contains 15 residues. This CDR3 is CASSLDRSGGNTIYF. CDR3 nucleotides: TGTGCCAGCAGCTTAGATCGTAGCGGAGGAAACACCATATATTTT.

The rearrangement links TRBV5-1 to TRBJ1-2; possibly TRBD1 for D (6 bases). Germline CDR1 reads SGHRS; CDR2 reads YFSETQ. The germline V and J ends were trimmed by 1 base and 1 base, with 14 bases remaining between them. The CDR3 is 16 residues long. Here the CDR3 reads CASSLRGGANNYGYTF. CDR3 DNA sequence: TGCGCCAGCAGCTTGCGAGGGGGGGCGAATAACTATGGCTACACCTTC. The whole variable domain, remainder taken from reference TRBV5-1 and TRBJ1-2, is KAGVTQTPRYLIKTRGQQVTLSCSPISGHRSVSWYQQTPGQGLQFLFEYFSETQRNKGNFPGRFSGRQFSNSRSEMNVSTLELGDSALYLCASSLRGGANNYGYTFGSGTRLTVV.

The chain couples TRBV5-1 to TRBJ1-4; D is undetermined. Germline V CDR1 and CDR2: SGHRS, YFSETQ. The CDR3 spans 15 residues. V was cut by 0 bases and J by 6 bases, with 12 bases left in between. CDR3 in DNA: TGCGCCAGCAGCTTGGCGGGGTTTGAGGATGAAAAACTGTTTTTT. It encodes CASSLAGFEDEKLFF.

This rearrangement joins TRBV11-3 to TRBJ1-5; D remains unclear. Germline V gene lookup returns CDR1 SGHNT and CDR2 YENEEA. The ends were cut back, 7 bases at V and 9 bases at J, with 13 bases in the middle. The CDR3 loop spans 12 amino acids. CDR3 sequence reads: CASILGGRPQHF. The CDR3 nucleotides read TGTGCCAGCATCCTCGGTGGGCGGCCCCAGCATTTT.

The chain joins TRBV7-2 to TRBJ1-5, with a possible D match to TRBD1 (6 bases). This CDR3 is built from 15 residues. V was clipped by 9 bases and J by 6 bases, with 21 bases between them. Germline V gene sequence: CDR1 SGHTA, CDR2 FQGNSA. The CDR3 nucleotides are TGTGCCAGTAGTCCCCAAGGGAGGGGGGCTCAGCCCCAGCATTTT. Residues: CASSPQGRGAQPQHF.

This clone was counted a single time. This chain links TRBV28 with TRBJ1-4; D perhaps matches TRBD1 (5 bases). V lost 10 bases, J lost 4 bases, and 13 bases lay in between. The CDR3 runs to 13 residues. The V gene's germline CDR1 is MDHEN and CDR2 SYDVKM. CDR3 sequence reads: CATSGWGNEKLFF. CDR3 sequence (DNA): TGTGCCACCTCAGGGTGGGGTAATGAAAAACTGTTTTTT.

This clone has a handful of counts. V and J are TRBV11-2 and TRBJ2-6; possibly TRBD1 for D (5 bases). V was pared by 5 bases and J by 0 bases, with 17 bases between. The CDR3 consists of 18 residues. Looked up from germline, CDR1 is SGHAT and CDR2 is FQNNGV. The CDR3 DNA is TGTGCCAGCAGCCTTATACTACAGGCGTTCTCTGGGGCCAACGTCCTGACTTTC. Protein product: CASSLILQAFSGANVLTF.

This clone was detected only a few times. The genes are TRBV14 and TRBJ1-2; 7 bases match TRBD1. V trimming: 4 bases; J trimming: 5 bases; junction bases outside the gene matches: 4. The CDR3 is 13 amino acids. CDR1 and CDR2 from the germline V gene are SGHDN and FVKESK. CDR3 bases: TGTGCCAGCAGCCCCGGGACAGTTTATGGCTACACCTTC. Translating gives CASSPGTVYGYTF.

The rearrangement joins TRBV11-2 to TRBJ2-3, with 14 bases lining up with TRBD2. V was pared by 5 bases and J by 2 bases, with 9 bases of the junction left unmatched. There are 18 residues in the CDR3. The germline gives CDR1 SGHAT, CDR2 FQNNGV. The CDR3 spells CASSLGRLAGGVTDTQYF. The DNA for the CDR3 is TGTGCCAGCAGCCTAGGACGACTAGCGGGGGGGGTCACAGATACGCAGTATTTT.

The CDR3 loop is CASSFGGNSYYGYTF. Here the CDR3 DNA reads TGTGCCAGCAGCTTCGGCGGGAACTCTTACTATGGCTACACCTTC. The chain couples TRBV11-3 to TRBJ1-2; D unclear. Germline assignment: CDR1 SGHNT and CDR2 YENEEA. V was shortened by 3 bases and J by 3 bases, with 14 bases between the two germline ends. This CDR3 region has 15 residues.

The chain employs TRBV15 and TRBJ2-7, with D maybe TRBD1 (6 bases). This CDR3 is built from 16 residues. The ends were cut back, 3 bases at V and 2 bases at J, with 17 bases in the middle. Germline CDR1 and CDR2: LNHNV and YYDKDF (reference sequence). The DNA for the CDR3 is TGTGCCACCAGCAGTGAAGACAGGAGAAAAACCTACGAGCAGTACTTC. Its translation: CATSSEDRRKTYEQYF.

V is TRBV14 and J is TRBJ2-2; D unclear. CDR3 length: 16 amino acids. The V and J ends lost 1 base and 0 bases respectively, with 9 bases between them. Germline CDR1 SGHDN, CDR2 FVKESK. The CDR3 loop reads CASSQGAPTNTGELFF. CDR3 sequence (DNA): TGTGCCAGCAGCCAAGGGGCCCCTACGAACACCGGGGAGCTGTTTTTT.

The chain carries TRBV14 and TRBJ2-1; D call uncertain. CDR3 size: 13 residues. V dropped 3 bases and J dropped 9 bases, with 12 bases sitting between them. CDR1 and CDR2 (germline): SGHDN, FVKESK. The CDR3: CASSQILAGEQFF. CDR3 DNA: TGTGCCAGCAGCCAGATCCTCGCCGGTGAGCAGTTCTTC.

The rearrangement uses TRBV7-2 and TRBJ2-7, with a weak D call TRBD1 (6 bases). Germline CDR1 is SGHTA and CDR2 is FQGNSA. The length of the CDR3 is 14 residues. V was pared by 2 bases and J by 5 bases, with 13 bases between. In DNA, the CDR3 is TGTGCCAGCAGCTTACCCGCAGGGGTAGACGAGCAGTACTTC. Translation: CASSLPAGVDEQYF.

The gene calls are TRBV5-4 and TRBJ1-4; tentatively, D is TRBD1 (6 bases). This CDR3 is built from 16 residues. With 6 bases removed from V and 1 base from J, the gap between germline ends came to 16 bases. CDR1 is SGHNT and CDR2 is YYREEE in the germline V gene (reference sequence). CDR3 DNA sequence: TGTGCCAGCACCGTGGGAGGGGGGCGAACTAATGAAAAACTGTTTTTT. It is translated as CASTVGGGRTNEKLFF.

V usage is TRBV6-5 and J usage is TRBJ1-1, with TRBD1 matching over 8 bases. Germline V gene lookup returns CDR1 MNHEY and CDR2 SVGAGI. The CDR3 loop spans 14 amino acids. V dropped 6 bases and J dropped 4; count of bases not matched to a gene: 7. The CDR3: CASRPAGTGTEAFF. The CDR3 DNA is TGTGCCAGCAGACCTGCCGGGACAGGCACTGAAGCTTTCTTT.

The genes are TRBV20-1 and TRBJ2-5; D uncertain. Trimming removed 0 bases from V and 6 bases from J, with 5 bases in between. This CDR3 has 11 residues. Germline CDR1 reads DFQATT; CDR2 reads SNEGSKA (reference sequence). The CDR3: CSARDEKTQYF. The CDR3, as DNA: TGCAGTGCTAGAGATGAGAAGACCCAGTACTTC.

The chain couples TRBV2 to TRBJ2-1; 8 bases align to TRBD1. The germline V gene encodes CDR1 SNHLY and CDR2 FYNNEI. V gave up 5 bases and J gave up 7 bases; unmatched junction bases: 4. This CDR3 comprises 13 residues. CDR3 loop: CASSPDRANEQFF. In DNA, the CDR3 is TGTGCCAGCAGTCCGGACAGGGCTAATGAGCAGTTCTTC.

This chain uses TRBV4-3 with TRBJ1-1; no firm D call. Trimming cost V 6 bases and J 2 bases, with 10 bases left between them. Germline V gives CDR1 LGHNA, CDR2 YSLEER. The CDR3 spans 13 residues. CDR3 region: CASSLNLNTEAFF. CDR3 nucleotide sequence: TGCGCCAGCAGTCTAAATCTAAACACTGAAGCTTTCTTT.